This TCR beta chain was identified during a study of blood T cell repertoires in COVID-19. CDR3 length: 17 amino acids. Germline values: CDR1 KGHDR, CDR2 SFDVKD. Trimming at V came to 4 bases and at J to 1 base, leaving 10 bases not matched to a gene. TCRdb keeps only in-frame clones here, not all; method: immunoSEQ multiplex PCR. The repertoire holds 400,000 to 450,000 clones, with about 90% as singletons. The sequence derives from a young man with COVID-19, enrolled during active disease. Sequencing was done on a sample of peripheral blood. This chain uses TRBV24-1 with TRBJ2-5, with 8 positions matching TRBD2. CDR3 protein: CATSESMGLAGQETQYF. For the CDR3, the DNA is TGTGCCACCAGTGAGTCGATGGGTCTAGCGGGCCAAGAGACCCAGTACTTC.